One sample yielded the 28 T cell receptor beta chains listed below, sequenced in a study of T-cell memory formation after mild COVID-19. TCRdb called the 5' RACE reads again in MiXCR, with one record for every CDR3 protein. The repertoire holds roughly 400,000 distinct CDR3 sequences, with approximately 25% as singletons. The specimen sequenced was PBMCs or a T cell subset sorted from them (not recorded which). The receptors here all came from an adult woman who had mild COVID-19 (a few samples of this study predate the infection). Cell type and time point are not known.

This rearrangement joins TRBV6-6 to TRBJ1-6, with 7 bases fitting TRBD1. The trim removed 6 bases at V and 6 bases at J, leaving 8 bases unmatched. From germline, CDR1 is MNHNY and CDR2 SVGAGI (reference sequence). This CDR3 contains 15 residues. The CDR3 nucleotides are TGTGCCAGCAGATACAGAGGGGGCGGTAATTCACCCCTCCACTTT. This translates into CASRYRGGGNSPLHF.

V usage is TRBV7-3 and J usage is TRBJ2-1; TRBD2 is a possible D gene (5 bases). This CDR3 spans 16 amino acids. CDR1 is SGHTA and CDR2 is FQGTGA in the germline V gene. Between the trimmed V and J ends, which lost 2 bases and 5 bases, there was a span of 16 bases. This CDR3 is CASSLDLVRADNEQFF. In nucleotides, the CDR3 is TGTGCCAGCAGCTTAGACTTGGTGAGGGCAGACAATGAGCAGTTCTTC.

The chain's CDR3 is CSVEGRGQPLATVNEQFF. CDR3 DNA sequence: TGCAGCGTTGAAGGTCGTGGGCAGCCCCTCGCCACCGTCAATGAGCAGTTCTTC. V usage is TRBV29-1 and J usage is TRBJ2-1; D is undetermined. CDR3 length equals 18 residues. Germline V gene data show CDR1 as SQVTM and CDR2 as ANQGSEA. Trimming cost V 1 base and J 6 bases, with 25 bases left between them.

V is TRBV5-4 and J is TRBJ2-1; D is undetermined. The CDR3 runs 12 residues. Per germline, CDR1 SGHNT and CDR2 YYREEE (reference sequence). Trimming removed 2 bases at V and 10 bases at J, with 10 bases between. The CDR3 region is CASSFGAEEQFF. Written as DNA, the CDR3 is TGTGCCAGCAGCTTCGGCGCGGAGGAGCAGTTCTTC.

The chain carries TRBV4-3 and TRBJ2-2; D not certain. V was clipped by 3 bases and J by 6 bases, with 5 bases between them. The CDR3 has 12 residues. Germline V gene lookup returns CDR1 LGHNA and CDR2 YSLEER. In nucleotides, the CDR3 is TGCGCCAGCAGCCAGCCCCCCGGGGAGCTGTTTTTT. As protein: CASSQPPGELFF.

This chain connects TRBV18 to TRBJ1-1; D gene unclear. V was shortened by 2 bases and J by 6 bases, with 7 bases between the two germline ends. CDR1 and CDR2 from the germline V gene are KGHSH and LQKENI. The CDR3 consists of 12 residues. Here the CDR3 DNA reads TGTGCCAGCTCACCAGTCCGGGCTGAAGCTTTCTTT. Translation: CASSPVRAEAFF.

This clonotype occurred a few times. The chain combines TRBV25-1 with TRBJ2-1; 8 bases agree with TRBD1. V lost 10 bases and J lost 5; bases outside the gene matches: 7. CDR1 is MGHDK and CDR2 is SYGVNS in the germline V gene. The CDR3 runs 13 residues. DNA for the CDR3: TGTGCCACTGCGGACAGGGACCACAATGAGCAGTTCTTC. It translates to CATADRDHNEQFF.

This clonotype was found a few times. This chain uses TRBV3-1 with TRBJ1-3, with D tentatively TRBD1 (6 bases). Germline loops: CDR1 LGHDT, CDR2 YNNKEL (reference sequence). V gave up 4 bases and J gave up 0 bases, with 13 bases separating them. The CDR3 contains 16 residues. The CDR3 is CASSPQGSYSGNTIYF. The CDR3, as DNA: TGTGCCAGCAGCCCACAGGGCAGCTACTCTGGAAACACCATATATTTT.

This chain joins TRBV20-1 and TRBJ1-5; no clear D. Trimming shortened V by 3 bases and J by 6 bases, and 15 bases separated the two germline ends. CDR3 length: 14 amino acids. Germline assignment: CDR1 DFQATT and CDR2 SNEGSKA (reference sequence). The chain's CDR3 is CSASTTAEGQPQHF. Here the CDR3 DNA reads TGCAGTGCTAGCACGACGGCGGAGGGTCAGCCCCAGCATTTT.

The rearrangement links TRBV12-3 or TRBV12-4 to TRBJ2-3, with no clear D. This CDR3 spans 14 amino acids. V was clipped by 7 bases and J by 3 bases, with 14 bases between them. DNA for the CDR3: TGTGCCAGCAACTCCCGGCCGAGGACAGATACGCAGTATTTT. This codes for CASNSRPRTDTQYF.

CDR3 in amino acids: CASTRSVEQFF. CDR3 in DNA: TGCGCCAGCACCCGGTCCGTCGAGCAGTTCTTC. V usage is TRBV5-1 and J usage is TRBJ2-1; D unresolved. CDR1 and CDR2 from the germline V gene are SGHRS and YFSETQ. The CDR3 contains 11 residues. V was pared by 6 bases and J by 10 bases, with 11 bases between.

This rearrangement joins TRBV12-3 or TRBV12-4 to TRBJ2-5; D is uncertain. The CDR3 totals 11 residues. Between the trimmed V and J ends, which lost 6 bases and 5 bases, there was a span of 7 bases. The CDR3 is CASRSYETQYF. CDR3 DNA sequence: TGTGCCAGCAGGTCTTATGAGACCCAGTACTTC.

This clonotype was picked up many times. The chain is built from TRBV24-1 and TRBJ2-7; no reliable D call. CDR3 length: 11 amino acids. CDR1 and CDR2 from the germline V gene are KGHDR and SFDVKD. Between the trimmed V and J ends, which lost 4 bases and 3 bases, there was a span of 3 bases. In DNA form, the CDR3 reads TGTGCCACCAGTGAGGGCTACGAGCAGTACTTC. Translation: CATSEGYEQYF.

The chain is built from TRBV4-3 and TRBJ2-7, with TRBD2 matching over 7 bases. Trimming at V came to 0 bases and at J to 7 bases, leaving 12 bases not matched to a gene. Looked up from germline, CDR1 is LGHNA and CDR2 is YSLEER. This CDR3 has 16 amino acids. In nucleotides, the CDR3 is TGCGCCAGCAGCCAAGATTCGGGGGGAGTCCCTTTTGAGCAGTACTTC. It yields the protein CASSQDSGGVPFEQYF.

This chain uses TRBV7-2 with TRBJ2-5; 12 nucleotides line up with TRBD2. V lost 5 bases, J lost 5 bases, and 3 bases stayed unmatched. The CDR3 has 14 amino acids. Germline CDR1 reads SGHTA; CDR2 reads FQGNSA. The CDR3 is CASSPGTSGETQYF. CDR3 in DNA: TGTGCCAGCAGCCCCGGGACTAGCGGGGAGACCCAGTACTTC.

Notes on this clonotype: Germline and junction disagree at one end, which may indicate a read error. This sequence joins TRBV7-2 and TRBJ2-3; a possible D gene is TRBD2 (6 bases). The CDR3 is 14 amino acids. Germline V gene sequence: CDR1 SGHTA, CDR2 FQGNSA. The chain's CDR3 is CASSLVTSIDTQYF. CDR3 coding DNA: TGTGCCAGCAGCTTAGTCACTAGCATAGATACGCAGTATTTT. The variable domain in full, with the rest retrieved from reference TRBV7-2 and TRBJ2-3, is GAGVSQSPSNKVTEKGKDVELRCDPISGHTALYWYRQSLGQGLEFLIYFQGNSAPDKSGLPSDRFSAERTGGSVSTLTIQRTQQEDSAVYLCASSLVTSIDTQYFGPGTRLTVL.

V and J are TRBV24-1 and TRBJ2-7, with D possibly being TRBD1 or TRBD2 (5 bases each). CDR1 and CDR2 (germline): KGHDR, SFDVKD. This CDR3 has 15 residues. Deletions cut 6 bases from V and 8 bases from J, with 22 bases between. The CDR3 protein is CATSWGPGSGSKQYF. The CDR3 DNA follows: TGTGCCACCAGTTGGGGCCCCGGCAGCGGATCTAAGCAGTACTTC.

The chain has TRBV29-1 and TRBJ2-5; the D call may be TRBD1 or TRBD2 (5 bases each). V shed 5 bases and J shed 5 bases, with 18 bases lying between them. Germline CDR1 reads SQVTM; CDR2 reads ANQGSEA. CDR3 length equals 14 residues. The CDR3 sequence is CSVRSRGVFETQYF. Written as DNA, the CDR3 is TGCAGCGTTCGGTCCCGAGGGGTGTTTGAGACCCAGTACTTC. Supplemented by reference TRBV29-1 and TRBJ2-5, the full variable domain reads SAVISQKPSRDICQRGTSLTIQCQVDSQVTMMFWYRQQPGQSLTLIATANQGSEATYESGFVIDKFPISRPNLTFSTLTVSNMSPEDSSIYLCSVRSRGVFETQYFGPGTRLLVL.

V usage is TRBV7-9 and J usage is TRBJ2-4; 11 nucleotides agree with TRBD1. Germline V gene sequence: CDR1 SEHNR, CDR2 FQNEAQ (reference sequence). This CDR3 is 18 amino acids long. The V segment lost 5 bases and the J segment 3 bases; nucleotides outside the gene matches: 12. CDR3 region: CASSQWTGGGRVKNIQYF. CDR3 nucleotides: TGTGCCAGCAGCCAATGGACAGGGGGCGGGAGAGTCAAAAACATTCAGTACTTC.

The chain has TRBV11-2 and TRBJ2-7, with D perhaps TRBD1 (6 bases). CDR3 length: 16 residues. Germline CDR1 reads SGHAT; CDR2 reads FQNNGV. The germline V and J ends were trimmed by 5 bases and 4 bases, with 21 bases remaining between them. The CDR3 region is CASSPPTGPLVYEQYF. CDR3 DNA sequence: TGTGCCAGCAGCCCACCTACAGGGCCCCTAGTTTACGAGCAGTACTTC.

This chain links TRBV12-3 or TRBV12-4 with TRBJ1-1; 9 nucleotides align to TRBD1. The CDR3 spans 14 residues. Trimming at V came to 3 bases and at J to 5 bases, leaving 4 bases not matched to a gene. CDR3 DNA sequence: TGTGCCAGCAGTTTTACGGGACAGGGAACTGAAGCTTTCTTT. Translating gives CASSFTGQGTEAFF.

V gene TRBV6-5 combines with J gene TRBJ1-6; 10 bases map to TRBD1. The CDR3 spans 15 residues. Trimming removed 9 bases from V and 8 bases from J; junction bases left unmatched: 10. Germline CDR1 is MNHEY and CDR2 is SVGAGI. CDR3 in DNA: TGTGCCAGTTCCCGGCTGGGACAGGGGTATTCACCCCTCCACTTT. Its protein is CASSRLGQGYSPLHF.

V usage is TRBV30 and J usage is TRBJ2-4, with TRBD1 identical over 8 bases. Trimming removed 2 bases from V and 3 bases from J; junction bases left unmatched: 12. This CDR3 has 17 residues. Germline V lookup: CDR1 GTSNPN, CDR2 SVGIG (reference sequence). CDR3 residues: CAWSRSKTGVVKNIQYF. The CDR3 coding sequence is TGTGCCTGGAGTCGCTCTAAGACAGGGGTGGTCAAAAACATTCAGTACTTC.

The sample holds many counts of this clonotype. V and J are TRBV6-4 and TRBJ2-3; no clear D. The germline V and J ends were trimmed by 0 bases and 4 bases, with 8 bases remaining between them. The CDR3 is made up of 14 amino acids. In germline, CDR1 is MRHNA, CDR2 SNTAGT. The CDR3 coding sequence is TGTGCCAGCAGTGACTCGAGGCAGCCAGATACGCAGTATTTT. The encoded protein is CASSDSRQPDTQYF.

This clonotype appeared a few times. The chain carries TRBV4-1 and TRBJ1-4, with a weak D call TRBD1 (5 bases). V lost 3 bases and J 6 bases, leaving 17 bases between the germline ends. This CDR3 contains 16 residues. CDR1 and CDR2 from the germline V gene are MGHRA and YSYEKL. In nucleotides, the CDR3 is TGCGCCAGCAGCCACCCCCGGGACTCCAGGGATGAAAAACTGTTTTTT. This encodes CASSHPRDSRDEKLFF.

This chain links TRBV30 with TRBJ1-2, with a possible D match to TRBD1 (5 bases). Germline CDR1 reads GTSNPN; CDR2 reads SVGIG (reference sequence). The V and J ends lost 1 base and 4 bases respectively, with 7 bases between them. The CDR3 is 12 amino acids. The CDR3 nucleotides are TGTGCCTGGAGTGGCCAGGGCTATGGCTACACCTTC. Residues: CAWSGQGYGYTF.

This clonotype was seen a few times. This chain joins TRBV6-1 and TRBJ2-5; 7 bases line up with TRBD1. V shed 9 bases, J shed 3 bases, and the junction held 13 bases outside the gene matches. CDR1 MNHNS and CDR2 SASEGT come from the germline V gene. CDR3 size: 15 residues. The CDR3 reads CASEGDSIGEETQYF. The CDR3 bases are TGTGCCAGTGAGGGGGACAGTATAGGAGAAGAGACCCAGTACTTC.

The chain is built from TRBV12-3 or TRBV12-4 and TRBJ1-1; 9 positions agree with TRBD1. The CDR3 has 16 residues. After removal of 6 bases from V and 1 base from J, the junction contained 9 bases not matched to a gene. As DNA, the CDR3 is TGTGCCAGCAGAGAACCGGGACAGGGAAGGAACACTGAAGCTTTCTTT. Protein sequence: CASREPGQGRNTEAFF.